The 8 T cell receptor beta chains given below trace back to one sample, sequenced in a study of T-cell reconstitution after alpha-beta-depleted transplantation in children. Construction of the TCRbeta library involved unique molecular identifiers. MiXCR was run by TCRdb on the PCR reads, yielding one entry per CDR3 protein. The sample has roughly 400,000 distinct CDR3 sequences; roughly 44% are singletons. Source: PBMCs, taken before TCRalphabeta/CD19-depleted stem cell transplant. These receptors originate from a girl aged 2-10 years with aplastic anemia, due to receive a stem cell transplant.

The CDR3 reads CSANPLGEVDTQYF. DNA for the CDR3: TGCAGTGCTAACCCCCTAGGGGAGGTAGATACGCAGTATTTT. V gene TRBV20-1 combines with J gene TRBJ2-3; maybe TRBD2 (6 bases). With 4 bases removed from V and 5 bases from J, the gap between germline ends came to 16 bases. Per germline, CDR1 DFQATT and CDR2 SNEGSKA (reference sequence). This CDR3 spans 14 amino acids.

For the CDR3, the DNA is TGCAGTGCTAGAGAGTCGGGGCTAGTGGGATACAATGAGCAGTTCTTC. Translating gives CSARESGLVGYNEQFF. The chain combines TRBV20-1 with TRBJ2-1, with D perhaps being TRBD1 or TRBD2 (5 bases each). This CDR3 region has 16 residues. The germline V gene has CDR1 DFQATT and CDR2 SNEGSKA (reference sequence). V lost 0 bases and J lost 4, with 16 bases in between.

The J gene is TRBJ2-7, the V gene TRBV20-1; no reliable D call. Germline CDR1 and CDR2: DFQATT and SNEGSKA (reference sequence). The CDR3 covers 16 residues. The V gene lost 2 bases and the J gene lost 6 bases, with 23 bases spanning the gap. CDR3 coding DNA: TGCAGTGCTAGACATCCTGAATCCATGGGCTTACGCGAGCAGTACTTC. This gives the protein CSARHPESMGLREQYF.

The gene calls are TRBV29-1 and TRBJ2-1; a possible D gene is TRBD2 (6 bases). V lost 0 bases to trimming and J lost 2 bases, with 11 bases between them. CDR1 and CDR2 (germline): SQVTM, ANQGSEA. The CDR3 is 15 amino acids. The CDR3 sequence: CSVEEAAGPYNEQFF. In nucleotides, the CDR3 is TGCAGCGTTGAAGAGGCTGCGGGACCCTACAATGAGCAGTTCTTC.

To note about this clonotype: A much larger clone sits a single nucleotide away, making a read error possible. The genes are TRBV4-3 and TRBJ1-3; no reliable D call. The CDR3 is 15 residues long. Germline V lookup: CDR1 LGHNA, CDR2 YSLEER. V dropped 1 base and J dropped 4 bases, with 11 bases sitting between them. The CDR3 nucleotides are TGCGCCAGCAGCCAAGCAACAACGATCGGAAACACCATATATTTT. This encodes CASSQATTIGNTIYF.

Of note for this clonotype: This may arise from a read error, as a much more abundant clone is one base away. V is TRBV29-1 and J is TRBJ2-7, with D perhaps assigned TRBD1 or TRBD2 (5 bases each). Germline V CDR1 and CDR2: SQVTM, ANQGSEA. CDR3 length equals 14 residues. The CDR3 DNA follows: TGCAGCGTTATCCGGGACCTGAGCTCCAACGAGCAGTACTTC. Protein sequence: CSVIRDLSSNEQYF.

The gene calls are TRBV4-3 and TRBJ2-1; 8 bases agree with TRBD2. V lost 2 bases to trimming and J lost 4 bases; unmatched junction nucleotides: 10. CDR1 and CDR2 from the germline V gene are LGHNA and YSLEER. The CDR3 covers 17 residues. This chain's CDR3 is CASSQSPSGRGYNEQFF. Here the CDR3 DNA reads TGCGCCAGCAGCCAATCCCCGAGCGGGAGAGGTTACAATGAGCAGTTCTTC.

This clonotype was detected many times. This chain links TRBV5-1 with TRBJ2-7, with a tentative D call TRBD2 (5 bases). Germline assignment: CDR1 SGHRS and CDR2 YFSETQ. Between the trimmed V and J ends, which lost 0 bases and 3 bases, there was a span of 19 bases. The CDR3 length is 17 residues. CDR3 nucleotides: TGCGCCAGCAGCTTGGTCTCTCGACCGGGGAGACTCTACGAGCAGTACTTC. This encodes CASSLVSRPGRLYEQYF.